This entry concerns a single TCR beta chain. The antigen is not known. Repertoires were generated with immunoSEQ multiplex PCR, while TCRdb's copy carries only in-frame clones and drops some. The sample carries about 37,000 clones, more than 25% recorded once. This record comes from a study of sequential checkpoint blockade in melanoma. Overall study findings and caveats: PD-L1 staining and CD8+ counts, not mutational load, tracked tumor T-cell clonality.

The V segment lost 0 bases and the J segment 3 bases; nucleotides outside the gene matches: 16. This CDR3 is built from 19 residues. CDR1 SGHRS and CDR2 YFSETQ come from the germline V gene. Indicated treatment: randomized to nivolumab then ipilimumab (arm A) or the reverse (arm B). The source material was tumor tissue (inferred from file names), sampled from a patient given nivolumab and ipilimumab in sequence. This receptor was taken from a human donor with melanoma. This rearrangement joins TRBV5-1 to TRBJ1-1, with TRBD1 matching 8 bases. The CDR3: CASSLAGRTGIVWDTEAFF. Written as DNA, the CDR3 is TGCGCCAGCAGCTTGGCAGGGAGGACAGGGATCGTATGGGACACTGAAGCTTTCTTT.